This T cell receptor (beta chain) is drawn from a study of blood T cell repertoires in COVID-19. This table comes from immunoSEQ multiplex PCR, and its TCRdb copy is limited to in-frame clones, with some not included. This repertoire shows 50,000 to 60,000 clones, around nine tenths found once; its top ten account for 9.7%. This CDR3 comprises 19 residues. The germline gives CDR1 SGHRS, CDR2 YFSETQ. V lost 4 bases and J 1 base, leaving 26 bases between the germline ends. Sequenced: peripheral blood. The clonotype was recovered from a woman of 80 years or more with acute or convalescent COVID-19. V and J are TRBV5-1 and TRBJ1-1; TRBD1 is a possible D gene (6 bases). CDR3 DNA: TGCGCCAGCAGCGGACCCGGGACGTCACAGGGCGGTCCGAACACTGAAGCTTTCTTT. Protein product: CASSGPGTSQGGPNTEAFF.